The clone carrying this T cell receptor (beta chain) was observed once. The CDR3 has 15 residues. V shed 2 bases, J shed 2 bases, and the junction held 4 bases outside the gene matches. CDR1 and CDR2 (germline): LGHDT, YNNKEL (reference sequence). Repertoires were generated with immunoSEQ multiplex PCR, while TCRdb's copy carries only in-frame clones and drops some. The sample includes approximately 150,000 clones, 91% of them seen just once. The data are from a study of control samples from healthy donors and cancer patients. The rearrangement uses TRBV3-1 (or the pseudogene TRBV3-2) and TRBJ2-7; 9 bases are shared with TRBD2. Source material: blood. This clonotype was sampled from a young man in good health. The CDR3 DNA follows: TGTGCCAGCAGCCAATTACTAGCGGGTGCCTACGAGCAGTACTTC. Translated, it gives CASSQLLAGAYEQYF.